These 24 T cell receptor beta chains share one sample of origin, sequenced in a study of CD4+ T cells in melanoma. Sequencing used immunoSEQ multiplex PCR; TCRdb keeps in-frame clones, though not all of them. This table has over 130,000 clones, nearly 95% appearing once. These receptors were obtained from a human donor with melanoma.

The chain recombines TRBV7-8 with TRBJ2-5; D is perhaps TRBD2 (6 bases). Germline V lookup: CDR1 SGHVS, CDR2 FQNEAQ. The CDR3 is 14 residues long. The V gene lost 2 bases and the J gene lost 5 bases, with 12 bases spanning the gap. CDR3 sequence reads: CASSLTRGAETQYF. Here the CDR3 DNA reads TGTGCCAGCAGCTTAACGCGGGGCGCGGAGACCCAGTACTTC.

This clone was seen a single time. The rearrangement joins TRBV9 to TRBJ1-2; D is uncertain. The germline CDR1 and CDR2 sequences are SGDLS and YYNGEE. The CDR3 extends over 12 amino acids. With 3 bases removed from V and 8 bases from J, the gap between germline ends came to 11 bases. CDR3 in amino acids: CASSAPLEGYTF. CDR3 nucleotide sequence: TGTGCCAGCAGCGCCCCCCTGGAGGGCTACACCTTC.

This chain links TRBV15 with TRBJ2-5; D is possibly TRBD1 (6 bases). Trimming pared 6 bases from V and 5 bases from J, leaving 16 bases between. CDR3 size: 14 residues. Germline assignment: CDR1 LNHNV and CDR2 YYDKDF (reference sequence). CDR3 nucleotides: TGTGCCACCAGAACAGGGTGGGCCCCGGAGACCCAGTACTTC. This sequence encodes CATRTGWAPETQYF.

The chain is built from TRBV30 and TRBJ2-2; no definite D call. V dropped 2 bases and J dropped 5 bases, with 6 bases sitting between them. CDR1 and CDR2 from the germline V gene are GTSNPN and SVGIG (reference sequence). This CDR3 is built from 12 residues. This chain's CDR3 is CAWSRSTGELFF. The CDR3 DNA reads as TGTGCCTGGAGTCGGAGTACCGGGGAGCTGTTTTTT. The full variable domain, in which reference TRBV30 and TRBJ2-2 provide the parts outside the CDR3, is SQTIHQWPATLVQPVGSPLSLECTVEGTSNPNLYWYRQAAGRGLQLLFYSVGIGQISSEVPQNLSASRPQDRQFILSSKKLLLSDSGFYLCAWSRSTGELFFGEGSRLTVL.

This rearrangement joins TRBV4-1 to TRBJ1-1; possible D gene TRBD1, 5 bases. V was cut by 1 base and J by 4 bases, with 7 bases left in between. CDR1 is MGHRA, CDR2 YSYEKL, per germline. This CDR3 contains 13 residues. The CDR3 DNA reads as TGCGCCAGCAGCCAAGTAAGGGGCACTGAAGCTTTCTTT. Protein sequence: CASSQVRGTEAFF.

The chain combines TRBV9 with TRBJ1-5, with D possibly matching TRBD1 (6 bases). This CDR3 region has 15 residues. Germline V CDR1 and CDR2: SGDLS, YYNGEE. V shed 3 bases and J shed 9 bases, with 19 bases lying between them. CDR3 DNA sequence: TGTGCCAGCAGCGAGGGGGTCGGGGTGGTTGGGCCCCAGCATTTT. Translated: CASSEGVGVVGPQHF. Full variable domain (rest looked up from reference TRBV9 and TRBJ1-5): DSGVTQTPKHLITATGQRVTLRCSPRSGDLSVYWYQQSLDQGLQFLIQYYNGEERAKGNILERFSAQQFPDLHSELNLSSLELGDSALYFCASSEGVGVVGPQHFGDGTRLSIL.

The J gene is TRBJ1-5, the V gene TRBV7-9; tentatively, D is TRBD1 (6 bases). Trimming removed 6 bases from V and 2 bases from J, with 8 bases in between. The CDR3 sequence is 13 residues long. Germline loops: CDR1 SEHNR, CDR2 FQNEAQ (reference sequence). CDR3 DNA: TGTGCCAGCAGGCGGGGGCGCAATCAGCCCCAGCATTTT. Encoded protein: CASRRGRNQPQHF.

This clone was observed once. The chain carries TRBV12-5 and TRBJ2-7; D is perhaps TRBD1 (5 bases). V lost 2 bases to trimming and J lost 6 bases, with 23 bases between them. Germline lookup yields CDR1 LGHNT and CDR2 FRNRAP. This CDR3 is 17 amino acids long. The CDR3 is CASGLPRDSALASEQYF. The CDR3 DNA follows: TGTGCTAGTGGTTTGCCCCGAGACAGCGCTCTGGCCTCCGAGCAGTACTTC.

The CDR3 loop is CASSPEVSGGAETQYF. As DNA, the CDR3 is TGTGCCAGCAGCCCGGAGGTTAGCGGGGGGGCAGAGACCCAGTACTTC. The rearrangement links TRBV14 to TRBJ2-5; TRBD2 matches at 11 bases. The germline gives CDR1 SGHDN, CDR2 FVKESK. The CDR3 covers 16 residues. Trimming at V came to 4 bases and at J to 4 bases, leaving 8 bases not matched to a gene.

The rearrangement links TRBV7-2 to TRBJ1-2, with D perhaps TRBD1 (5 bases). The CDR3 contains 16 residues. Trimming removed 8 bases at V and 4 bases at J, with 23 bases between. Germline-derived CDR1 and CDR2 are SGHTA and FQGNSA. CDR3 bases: TGTGCCAGCGGATTTCGAGGGGTCCGACGGGGCTATGGCTACACCTTC. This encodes CASGFRGVRRGYGYTF.

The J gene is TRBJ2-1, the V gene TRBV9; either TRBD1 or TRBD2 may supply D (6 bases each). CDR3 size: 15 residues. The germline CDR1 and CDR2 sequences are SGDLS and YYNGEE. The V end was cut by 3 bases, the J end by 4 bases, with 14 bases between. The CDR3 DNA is TGTGCCAGCAGCGGGCGGGACACCACTTACAATGAGCAGTTCTTC. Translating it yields CASSGRDTTYNEQFF.

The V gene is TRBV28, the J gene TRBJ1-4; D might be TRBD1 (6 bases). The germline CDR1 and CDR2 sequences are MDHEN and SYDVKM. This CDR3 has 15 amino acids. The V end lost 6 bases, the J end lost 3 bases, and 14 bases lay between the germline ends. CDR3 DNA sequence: TGTGCCAGCAGCGGAGGGGGGGCGGCTAATGAAAAACTGTTTTTT. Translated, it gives CASSGGGAANEKLFF.

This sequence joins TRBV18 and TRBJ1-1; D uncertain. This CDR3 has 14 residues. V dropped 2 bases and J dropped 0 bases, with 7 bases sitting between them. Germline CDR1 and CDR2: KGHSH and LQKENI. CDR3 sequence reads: CASSPNSMNTEAFF. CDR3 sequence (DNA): TGTGCCAGCTCACCAAATAGCATGAACACTGAAGCTTTCTTT.

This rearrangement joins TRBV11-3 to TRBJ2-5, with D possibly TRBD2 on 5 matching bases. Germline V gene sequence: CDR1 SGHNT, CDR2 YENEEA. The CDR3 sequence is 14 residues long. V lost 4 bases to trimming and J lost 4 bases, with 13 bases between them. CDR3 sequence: CASSSGLGRETQYF. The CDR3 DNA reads TGTGCCAGCAGCTCCGGACTCGGCCGAGAGACCCAGTACTTC.

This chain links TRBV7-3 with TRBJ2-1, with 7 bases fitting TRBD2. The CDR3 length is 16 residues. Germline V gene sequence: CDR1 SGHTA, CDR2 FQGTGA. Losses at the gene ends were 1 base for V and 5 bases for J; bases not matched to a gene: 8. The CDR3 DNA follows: TGTGCCAGCAGCTTAAGACCGGGACTATCGAACAATGAGCAGTTCTTC. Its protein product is CASSLRPGLSNNEQFF.

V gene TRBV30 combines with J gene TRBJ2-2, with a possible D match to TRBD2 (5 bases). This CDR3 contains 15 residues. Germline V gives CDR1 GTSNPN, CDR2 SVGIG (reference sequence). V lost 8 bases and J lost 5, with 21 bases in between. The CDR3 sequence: CAGVIKSGKTGELFF. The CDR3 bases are TGTGCCGGCGTAATCAAATCGGGGAAAACCGGGGAGCTGTTTTTT.

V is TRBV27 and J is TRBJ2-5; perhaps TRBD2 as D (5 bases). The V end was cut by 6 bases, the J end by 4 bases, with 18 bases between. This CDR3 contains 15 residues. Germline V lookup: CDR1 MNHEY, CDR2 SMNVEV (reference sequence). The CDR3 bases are TGTGCCAGCAGACCCGCTAGTCGGAGGATAGAGACCCAGTACTTC. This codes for CASRPASRRIETQYF.

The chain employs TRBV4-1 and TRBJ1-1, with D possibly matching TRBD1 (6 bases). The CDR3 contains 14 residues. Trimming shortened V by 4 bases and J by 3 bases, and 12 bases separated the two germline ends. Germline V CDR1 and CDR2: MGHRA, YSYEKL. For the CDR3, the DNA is TGCGCCAGCAGCCGAAGGGGGGGGGACACTGAAGCTTTCTTT. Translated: CASSRRGGDTEAFF.

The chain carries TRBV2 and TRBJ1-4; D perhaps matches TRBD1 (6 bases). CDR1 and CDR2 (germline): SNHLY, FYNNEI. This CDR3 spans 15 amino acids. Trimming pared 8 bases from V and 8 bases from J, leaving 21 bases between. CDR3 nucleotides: TGTGCCAGCCAGCAGAATTTAGGGGGAGGCGAAAAACTGTTTTTT. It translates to CASQQNLGGGEKLFF.

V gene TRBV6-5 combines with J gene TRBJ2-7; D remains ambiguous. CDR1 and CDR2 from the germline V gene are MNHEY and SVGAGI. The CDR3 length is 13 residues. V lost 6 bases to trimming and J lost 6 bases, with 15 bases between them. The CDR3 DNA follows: TGTGCCAGCAGGTCCTTCTCTGTAGGCGAGCAGTACTTC. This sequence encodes CASRSFSVGEQYF.

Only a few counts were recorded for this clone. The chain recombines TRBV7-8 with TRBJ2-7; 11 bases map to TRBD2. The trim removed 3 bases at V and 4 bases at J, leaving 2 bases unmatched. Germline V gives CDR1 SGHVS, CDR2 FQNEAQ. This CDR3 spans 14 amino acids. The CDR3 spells CASSFTSGSYEQYF. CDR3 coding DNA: TGTGCCAGCAGCTTCACTAGCGGGAGTTACGAGCAGTACTTC.

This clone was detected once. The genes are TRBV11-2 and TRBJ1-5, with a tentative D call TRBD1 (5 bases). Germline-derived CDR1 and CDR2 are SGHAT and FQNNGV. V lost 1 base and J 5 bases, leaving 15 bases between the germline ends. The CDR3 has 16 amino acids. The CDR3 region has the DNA TGTGCCAGCAGCTTAGCATCGGGGGATAGATATCAGCCCCAGCATTTT. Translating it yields CASSLASGDRYQPQHF.

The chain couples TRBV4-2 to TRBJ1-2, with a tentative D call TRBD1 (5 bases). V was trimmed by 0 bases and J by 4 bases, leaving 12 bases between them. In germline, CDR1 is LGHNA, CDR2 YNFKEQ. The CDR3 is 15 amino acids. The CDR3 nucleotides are TGTGCCAGCAGCCAAGATTGGGGCACAGTCTATGGCTACACCTTC. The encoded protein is CASSQDWGTVYGYTF.

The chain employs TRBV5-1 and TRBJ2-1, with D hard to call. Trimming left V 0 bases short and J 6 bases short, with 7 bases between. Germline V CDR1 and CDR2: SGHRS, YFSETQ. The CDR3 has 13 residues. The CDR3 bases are TGCGCCAGCAGCTTGGGACTCGTCAATGAGCAGTTCTTC. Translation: CASSLGLVNEQFF.